Presented here are 3 T cell receptor beta chains from one specimen sequenced in a study of shared clonotypes between healthy human individuals. Terminally differentiated effector memory CD45RA+ cells were excluded from the naive CD8 cells, which were CD45RO-negative and positively selected for CCR7. Assay used: immunoSEQ multiplex PCR; TCRdb lists only in-frame clones, some missing. Here the sample spans about 2.1 million clones, approximately 94% being singletons. Specimen: naive CD8+ T cells from PBMCs. Every receptor here comes from a man aged 18 to 29 in good health. Some clones in this sample may be carry-over from other donors' samples.

Concerning this clone: This sample also contains other DNA sequences that code for the same CDR3. The chain employs TRBV7-9 and TRBJ1-4; D call uncertain. The CDR3 contains 13 residues. CDR1 is SEHNR, CDR2 FQNEAQ, per germline (reference sequence). Trimming cost V 3 bases and J 5 bases, with 7 bases left between them. The CDR3 DNA reads as TGTGCCAGCAGCTTGTCCGAAAATGAAAAACTGTTTTTT. It is translated as CASSLSENEKLFF.

The chain uses TRBV4-1 and TRBJ1-1; the D gene is possibly TRBD1 (5 bases). Germline CDR1 reads MGHRA; CDR2 reads YSYEKL. V lost 1 base and J lost 3, with 12 bases in between. The CDR3 has 15 amino acids. The CDR3 here is CASSQGGVWDTEAFF. CDR3 sequence (DNA): TGCGCCAGCAGCCAAGGAGGGGTTTGGGACACTGAAGCTTTCTTT.

The chain has TRBV9 and TRBJ2-7; D possibly corresponds to TRBD1 (6 bases). V lost 3 bases and J 3 bases, leaving 16 bases between the germline ends. There are 15 residues in the CDR3. The germline CDR1 and CDR2 sequences are SGDLS and YYNGEE. The CDR3 here is CASSAEQGPNYEQYF. The DNA of the CDR3 is TGTGCCAGCAGCGCCGAACAGGGTCCCAACTACGAGCAGTACTTC.